These T cell receptor beta chains were read from a single sample in a study of shared clonotypes between healthy human individuals. Here immunoSEQ multiplex PCR was the method, and the copy in TCRdb shows in-frame clones only, minus some. The table includes some 1,900,000 clones, about 95% detected once. Sequenced sample: naive CD8+ T cells sorted from blood. These receptors originate from a man between 18 and 29 years old in good health. Both conserved end residues are part of each CDR3. The D gene is left open where the match is weak. Expanded clones are given a class, and other clones once, few, many or no size at all.

cdr3_aa	cdr3_nt	d_call	cdr3_length	clone_size	v_call	j_call
CASSGRLAEYQETQYF	TGTGCCAGCAGCGGCAGACTAGCCGAGTACCAAGAGACCCAGTACTTC	TRBD2	16	-	TRBV11-2	TRBJ2-5
CASSYRGHTEAFF	TGTGCCAGCAGCTACCGGGGCCACACTGAAGCTTTCTTT	-	13	-	TRBV13	TRBJ1-1
CASSLGLAGTNEQFF	TGTGCCAGCAGCTTAGGACTAGCGGGGACCAATGAGCAGTTCTTC	TRBD2	15	-	TRBV11-3	TRBJ2-1
CASSLNFYEQYF	TGCGCCAGCAGCTTGAACTTCTACGAGCAGTACTTC	-	12	-	TRBV5-1	TRBJ2-7
CASSYSWGSYEQYF	TGTGCCAGCAGTTACTCGTGGGGCTCCTACGAGCAGTACTTC	-	14	-	TRBV6-5	TRBJ2-7
CASSEEKDYEQYF	TGCGCCAGCAGTGAGGAAAAGGACTACGAGCAGTACTTC	-	13	-	TRBV10-2	TRBJ2-7
CATSMYSSTGELFF	TGTGCCACCAGCATGTACAGCTCTACCGGGGAGCTGTTTTTT	-	14	-	TRBV15	TRBJ2-2
CASSSGQPYEQYF	TGTGCCAGTAGTAGCGGACAGCCCTACGAGCAGTACTTC	-	13	-	TRBV19	TRBJ2-7
CASSYGQGAGKLFF	TGTGCCAGCAGTTACGGACAGGGGGCCGGAAAACTGTTTTTT	TRBD1	14	-	TRBV6-5	TRBJ1-4
CSVEFGDRGAEQYF	TGCAGCGTTGAATTCGGCGACAGGGGGGCCGAGCAGTACTTC	TRBD1	14	-	TRBV29-1	TRBJ2-7
CASRYPGGTEAFF	TGCGCCAGCAGATATCCTGGTGGAACTGAAGCTTTCTTT	-	13	-	TRBV10-2	TRBJ1-1
CASSPRGESYEQYF	TGTGCCAGCAGCCCTAGGGGGGAGTCCTACGAGCAGTACTTC	-	14	-	TRBV13	TRBJ2-7
CASSDPGSGETQYF	TGTGCCAGCAGCGACCCGGGGAGTGGCGAGACCCAGTACTTC	-	14	once	TRBV9	TRBJ2-5
CASSDWDRGTDTQYF	TGTGCCAGCAGTGACTGGGACAGGGGGACAGATACGCAGTATTTT	TRBD1	15	once	TRBV25-1	TRBJ2-3
CASSLGTDLEAFF	TGTGCCAGCAGCCTTGGGACAGACCTTGAAGCTTTCTTT	TRBD1	13	-	TRBV27	TRBJ1-1
CASSTWTSGRADEQYF	TGTGCCAGCAGCACCTGGACTAGCGGGAGGGCAGACGAGCAGTACTTC	TRBD2	16	-	TRBV7-2	TRBJ2-7
CASSIGREAFF	TGTGCCAGTAGTATAGGCAGAGAAGCTTTCTTT	-	11	-	TRBV19	TRBJ1-1
CASSQDITYEQYF	TGCGCCAGCAGCCAGGACATAACCTACGAGCAGTACTTC	-	13	-	TRBV5-1	TRBJ2-7
CASSSSMNTGELFF	TGTGCCAGCAGTTCCTCTATGAACACCGGGGAGCTGTTTTTT	-	14	-	TRBV27	TRBJ2-2
CASSSLGGRGETQYF	TGTGCCAGCAGCTCCCTCGGGGGGAGGGGAGAGACCCAGTACTTC	TRBD2	15	-	TRBV5-6	TRBJ2-5
CASSSLAGAYYEQYF	TGTGCCAGCAGTTCACTAGCGGGGGCTTACTACGAGCAGTACTTC	TRBD2	15	-	TRBV28	TRBJ2-7
CASSLGVGAFTEAFF	TGTGCCAGCAGCTTGGGTGTGGGGGCGTTCACTGAAGCTTTCTTT	-	15	-	TRBV5-4	TRBJ1-1
CASSILGTPTHEQFF	TGTGCCAGTAGTATCTTAGGTACCCCTACCCATGAGCAGTTCTTC	-	15	-	TRBV19	TRBJ2-1
CASSSGTGINEQYF	TGTGCCAGCAGTTCCGGGACAGGGATAAACGAGCAGTACTTC	TRBD1	14	-	TRBV6-5	TRBJ2-7
CASSLYPVPTEQFF	TGTGCCAGCAGTTTATACCCGGTCCCGACCGAGCAGTTCTTC	-	14	-	TRBV28	TRBJ2-1
CASSLVSGNTEAFF	TGTGCCAGCAGCTTAGTAAGCGGGAACACTGAAGCTTTCTTT	-	14	-	TRBV7-9	TRBJ1-1
CASSYRDSLFNEQFF	TGTGCCAGCAGTTACAGGGACTCCCTCTTCAATGAGCAGTTCTTC	-	15	-	TRBV6-5	TRBJ2-1
CASSLGQGTGELFF	TGTGCCAGCAGCTTAGGCCAGGGCACCGGGGAGCTGTTTTTT	-	14	-	TRBV7-9	TRBJ2-2
CASSHKGTANYGYTF	TGCGCCAGCAGCCATAAAGGGACGGCGAACTATGGCTACACCTTC	-	15	-	TRBV4-1	TRBJ1-2
CASSWGVPYEQYF	TGTGCCAGCAGCTGGGGGGTGCCCTACGAGCAGTACTTC	-	13	-	TRBV5-4	TRBJ2-7
CASSPGVIGGAGNEQFF	TGTGCCAGCAGTCCAGGGGTGATAGGGGGGGCGGGGAATGAGCAGTTCTTC	-	17	-	TRBV27	TRBJ2-1
CASSPFKSTDTQYF	TGTGCCAGCAGCCCCTTTAAGAGCACAGATACGCAGTATTTT	-	14	-	TRBV7-8	TRBJ2-3
CAWSVGAASNQPQHF	TGTGCCTGGAGTGTAGGGGCTGCGAGCAATCAGCCCCAGCATTTT	-	15	-	TRBV30	TRBJ1-5
CASSYTSQGTDTRYF	TGTGCCAGCAGTTATACCAGCCAAGGCACAGATACGCGGTATTTT	-	15	-	TRBV6-6	TRBJ2-3
CASSLGTGPMNTEAFF	TGTGCCAGCAGCTTAGGCACAGGACCGATGAACACTGAAGCTTTCTTT	-	16	-	TRBV11-2	TRBJ1-1
CASSLRPAYNEQFF	TGTGCCAGCAGTTTACGGCCGGCCTACAATGAGCAGTTCTTC	-	14	-	TRBV27	TRBJ2-1
CAGATASSYEQYF	TGTGCCGGGGCCACCGCGAGCTCCTACGAGCAGTACTTC	-	13	-	TRBV7-9	TRBJ2-7
CASSLQGGRTEAFF	TGTGCCAGCAGTCTACAGGGAGGGCGGACTGAAGCTTTCTTT	-	14	once	TRBV6-6	TRBJ1-1
CASSGGLANGEQYF	TGTGCCAGCAGCGGGGGACTAGCAAATGGCGAGCAGTACTTC	TRBD2	14	-	TRBV11-2	TRBJ2-7
CASSTRGDDEQFF	TGCGCCAGCAGCACTCGGGGGGACGATGAGCAGTTCTTC	TRBD2	13	-	TRBV4-1	TRBJ2-1
CASSSGAEGEKLFF	TGTGCCAGCAGCTCTGGGGCTGAGGGTGAAAAACTGTTTTTT	-	14	-	TRBV5-6	TRBJ1-4
CATRGGVGYTQYF	TGTGCCACAAGGGGGGGAGTTGGATATACGCAGTATTTT	-	13	-	TRBV2	TRBJ2-3
CASSPSEGAGGYTF	TGCGCCAGCAGCCCCTCGGAGGGGGCAGGTGGCTACACCTTC	TRBD1	14	-	TRBV4-1	TRBJ1-2
CASTDRGNTGELFF	TGTGCCAGCACCGACAGGGGAAACACCGGGGAGCTGTTTTTT	TRBD1	14	-	TRBV2	TRBJ2-2
CASSFENTGELFF	TGTGCCAGCAGCTTTGAGAACACCGGGGAGCTGTTTTTT	-	13	-	TRBV13	TRBJ2-2